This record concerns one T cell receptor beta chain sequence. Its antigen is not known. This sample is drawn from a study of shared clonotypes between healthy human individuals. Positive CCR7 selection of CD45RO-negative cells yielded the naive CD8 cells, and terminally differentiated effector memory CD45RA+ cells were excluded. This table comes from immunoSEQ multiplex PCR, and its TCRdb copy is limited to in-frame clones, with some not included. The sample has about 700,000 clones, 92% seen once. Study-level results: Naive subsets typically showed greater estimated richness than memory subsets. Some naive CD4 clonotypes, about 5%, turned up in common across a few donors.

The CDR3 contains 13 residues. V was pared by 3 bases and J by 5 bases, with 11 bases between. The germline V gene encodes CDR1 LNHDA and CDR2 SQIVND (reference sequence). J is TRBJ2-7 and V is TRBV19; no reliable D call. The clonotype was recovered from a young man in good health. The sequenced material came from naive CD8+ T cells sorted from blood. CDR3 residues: CASSIPAANEQYF. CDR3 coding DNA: TGTGCCAGTAGTATTCCCGCGGCGAACGAGCAGTACTTC.